What follows are 13 T cell receptor delta chains derived from one specimen sequenced in a study of Vδ1+ human thymocytes. What these receptors recognize is not known. General study points: In the thymus, TRG and TRD repertoires looked highly polyclonal with Gaussian CDR3 lengths.

RNA was extracted from the cells and then reverse transcribed. Multiplex PCR used pooled V-gene forward primers and a constant-region reverse primer to amplify CDR3s. TCRdb reanalyzed the multiplex PCR reads using CATT. The top ten clones hold 1% of a sample with roughly 25,000 delta-chain clones, more than 6% of them seen once. What was sequenced was Vdelta1+ gamma-delta thymocytes from the thymus. The subset is: FACS-sorted CD3+ TCRalphabeta- TCRVdelta1+ TCRVdelta2- thymocytes. The receptors derive from a girl less than two years old who had congenital heart surgery.

The J gene is TRDJ1, the V gene TRDV1, with 8 bases matching TRDD3. With V trimmed by 4 bases and J by 2 bases, 30 bases remained unmatched. Germline V lookup: CDR1 TSWWSYY, CDR2 QGS. This CDR3 is built from 23 residues. This chain's CDR3 is CALGAPGRPSPWGMTQSTDKLIF. DNA for the CDR3: TGTGCTCTTGGGGCGCCCGGGAGGCCTTCCCCTTGGGGGATGACCCAAAGTACCGATAAACTCATCTTT.

This chain connects TRDV1 to TRDJ1; D might be TRDD3 (6 bases). CDR1 and CDR2 (germline): TSWWSYY, QGS. This CDR3 has 14 amino acids. V was cut by 2 bases and J by 10 bases, with 17 bases left in between. DNA of the CDR3: TGTGCTCTTGGGGAATCGCGGGGGAAATGGAGACTCATCTTT. This sequence encodes CALGESRGKWRLIF.

V gene TRDV1 combines with J gene TRDJ1; weak D call: TRDD3 (6 bases). Looked up from germline, CDR1 is TSWWSYY and CDR2 is QGS. The CDR3 has 20 residues. With 2 bases removed from V and 7 bases from J, the gap between germline ends came to 32 bases. Written as DNA, the CDR3 is TGTGCTCTTGGGGAAGGTCTAATCCGGATACCTTTGGATCACGGCCTTAAACTCATCTTT. Encoded protein: CALGEGLIRIPLDHGLKLIF.

This clone was observed a few times. The V gene is TRDV3, the J gene TRDJ1; D is possibly TRDD2 (5 bases). Trimming removed 3 bases at V and 7 bases at J, with 27 bases between. Per the germline V gene, CDR1 is TVYSNPD and CDR2 is GDNSRS (reference sequence). There are 16 residues in the CDR3. The CDR3 sequence: CAFLFPSVGVTVKLIF. The CDR3 bases are TGTGCCTTCCTCTTCCCATCGGTCGGGGTGACGGTTAAACTCATCTTT.

The V gene lacks a call, and TRDJ1 is the J gene; the table assigns TRDD3, which was not confirmed against the DNA. CDR3 length equals 13 residues. CDR3 bases: TGTGCCTTTATACTGGGGGCCCCCGATAAACTCATCTTT. Protein product: CAFILGAPDKLIF.

By share, this clone ranks as medium-sized. The chain is built from TRDV2 and TRDJ1; 7 positions match TRDD2. Per germline, CDR1 GEAIGNYY and CDR2 EKD. The V gene end was trimmed by 3 bases and the J gene end by 2 bases; junction bases not matched to a gene: 20. The CDR3 sequence is 19 residues long. CDR3 coding DNA: TGTGCCTGTGACGCACCAAAGATTTCCTACGTCCCTACTACCGATAAACTCATCTTT. Protein product: CACDAPKISYVPTTDKLIF.

Only a few counts were recorded for this clone. The J gene is TRDJ1, the V gene TRDV1; D call uncertain. V lost 2 bases to trimming and J lost 4 bases, with 8 bases between them. The CDR3 is made up of 13 amino acids. Germline assignment: CDR1 TSWWSYY and CDR2 QGS. CDR3 sequence (DNA): TGTGCTCTTGGGGAAGTGGGCATCGATAAACTCATCTTT. Translation: CALGEVGIDKLIF.

The rearrangement joins TRDV1 to TRDJ1, with 9 bases aligning to TRDD2. CDR1 TSWWSYY and CDR2 QGS come from the germline V gene. With V trimmed by 3 bases and J by 3 bases, 17 bases remained unmatched. This CDR3 contains 19 residues. In DNA form, the CDR3 reads TGTGCTCTTGGGGAGCGCCCTTCCTACGTGCTGGGGAAGGCCGATAAACTCATCTTT. It encodes CALGERPSYVLGKADKLIF.

The chain has TRDV1 and TRDJ1; TRDD3 matches 7 bases. CDR1 is TSWWSYY and CDR2 is QGS in the germline V gene. The CDR3 spans 21 residues. Trimming cost V 3 bases and J 2 bases; bases outside gene matches: 24. The CDR3 DNA is TGTGCTCTTGGGGACCCACCCCCTACGAAGGGGATAAGAAAAGGGACCGATAAACTCATCTTT. Amino acid sequence: CALGDPPPTKGIRKGTDKLIF.

This clone was seen a handful of times. The chain couples TRDV1 to TRDJ1; perhaps TRDD3 as D (7 bases). The CDR3 is 21 residues long. V was shortened by 0 bases and J by 4 bases, with 30 bases between the two germline ends. CDR1 TSWWSYY and CDR2 QGS come from the germline V gene. Here the CDR3 DNA reads TGTGCTCTTGGGGAACTAAAGTCCTACCTCGGGGCGAGAAGGGGGATCGATAAACTCATCTTT. Protein product: CALGELKSYLGARRGIDKLIF.

This clone was seen only a few times. V and J are TRDV1 and TRDJ1; D uncertain. Trimming left V 3 bases short and J 4 bases short, with 3 bases between. The length of the CDR3 is 11 residues. Looked up from germline, CDR1 is TSWWSYY and CDR2 is QGS. For the CDR3, the DNA is TGTGCTCTTGGGGACCACGATAAACTCATCTTT. It encodes CALGDHDKLIF.

This clone was seen a few times. This may stem from a read error, because a much larger clone lies one nucleotide away. V is TRDV2 and J is TRDJ1; D is uncertain. There are 14 residues in the CDR3. The V end was cut by 0 bases, the J end by 0 bases, with 7 bases between. Germline values: CDR1 GEAIGNYY, CDR2 EKD. CDR3 loop: CACDTVLHTDKLIF. CDR3 DNA: TGTGCCTGTGACACCGTACTCCACACCGATAAACTCATCTTT.

V and J are TRDV1 and TRDJ1; a possible D gene is TRDD3 (6 bases). V lost 5 bases, J lost 0 bases, and 28 bases lay in between. Looked up from germline, CDR1 is TSWWSYY and CDR2 is QGS. The CDR3 loop spans 20 amino acids. The CDR3 here is CALGYRISLRGSRYTDKLIF. The CDR3 bases are TGTGCTCTTGGGTACCGTATTTCGCTCCGGGGATCCCGGTACACCGATAAACTCATCTTT.